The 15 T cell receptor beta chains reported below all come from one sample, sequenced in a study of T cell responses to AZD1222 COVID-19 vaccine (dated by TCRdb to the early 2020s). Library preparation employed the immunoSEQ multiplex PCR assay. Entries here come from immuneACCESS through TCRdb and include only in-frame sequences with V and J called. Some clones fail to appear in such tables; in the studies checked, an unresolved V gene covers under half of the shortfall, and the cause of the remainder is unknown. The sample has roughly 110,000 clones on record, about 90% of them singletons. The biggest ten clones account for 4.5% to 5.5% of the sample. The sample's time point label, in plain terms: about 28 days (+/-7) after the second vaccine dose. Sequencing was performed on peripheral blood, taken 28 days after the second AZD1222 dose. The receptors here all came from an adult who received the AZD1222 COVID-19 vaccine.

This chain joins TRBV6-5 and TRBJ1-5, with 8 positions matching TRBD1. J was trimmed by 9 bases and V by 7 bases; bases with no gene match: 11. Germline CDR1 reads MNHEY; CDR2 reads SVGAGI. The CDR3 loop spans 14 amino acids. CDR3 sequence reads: CASNNLQGGRPQHF. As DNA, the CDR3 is TGTGCCAGCAACAACCTACAGGGGGGAAGGCCCCAGCATTTT.

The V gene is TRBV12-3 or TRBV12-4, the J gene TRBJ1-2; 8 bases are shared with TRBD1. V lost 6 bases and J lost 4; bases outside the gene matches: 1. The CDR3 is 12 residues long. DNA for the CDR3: TGTGCCAGCAGGGGGACAGGCTATGGCTACACCTTC. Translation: CASRGTGYGYTF.

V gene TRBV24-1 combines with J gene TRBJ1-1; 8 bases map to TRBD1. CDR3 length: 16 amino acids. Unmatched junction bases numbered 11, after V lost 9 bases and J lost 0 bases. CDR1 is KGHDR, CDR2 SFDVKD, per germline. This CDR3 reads CATSRGQGALNTEAFF. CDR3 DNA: TGTGCCACCTCCCGGGGGCAGGGGGCTTTGAACACTGAAGCTTTCTTT.

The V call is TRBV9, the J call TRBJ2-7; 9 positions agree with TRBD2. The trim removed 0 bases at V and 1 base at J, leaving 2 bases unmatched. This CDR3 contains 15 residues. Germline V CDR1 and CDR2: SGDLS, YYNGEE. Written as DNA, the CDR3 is TGTGCCAGCAGCGTAGTTGCGGGGGGGTCCTACGAGCAGTACTTC. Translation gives CASSVVAGGSYEQYF.

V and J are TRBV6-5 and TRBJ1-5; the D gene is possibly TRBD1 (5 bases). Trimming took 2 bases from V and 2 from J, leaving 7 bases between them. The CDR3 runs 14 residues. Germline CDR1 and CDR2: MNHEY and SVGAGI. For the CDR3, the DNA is TGTGCCAGCAGTTACGACAGCCGCAATCAGCCCCAGCATTTT. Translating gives CASSYDSRNQPQHF.

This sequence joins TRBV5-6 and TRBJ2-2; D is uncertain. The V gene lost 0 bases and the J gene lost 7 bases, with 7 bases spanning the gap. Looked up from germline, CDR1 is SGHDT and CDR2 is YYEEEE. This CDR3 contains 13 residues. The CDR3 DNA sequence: TGTGCCAGCAGCTTGGCGGGTCTCGGGGAGCTGTTTTTT. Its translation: CASSLAGLGELFF.

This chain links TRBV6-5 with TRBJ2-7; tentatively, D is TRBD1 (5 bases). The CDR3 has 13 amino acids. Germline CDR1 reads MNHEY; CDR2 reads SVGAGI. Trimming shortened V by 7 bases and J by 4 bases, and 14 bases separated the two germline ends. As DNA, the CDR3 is TGTGCCAGCAATTCAGGGTTTCTTTACGAGCAGTACTTC. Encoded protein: CASNSGFLYEQYF.

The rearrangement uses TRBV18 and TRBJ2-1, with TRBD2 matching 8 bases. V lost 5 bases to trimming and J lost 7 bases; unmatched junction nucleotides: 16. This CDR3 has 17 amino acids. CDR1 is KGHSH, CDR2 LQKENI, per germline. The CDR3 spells CASSARRIRGGVNEQFF. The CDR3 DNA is TGTGCCAGCTCAGCTCGACGGATCCGGGGGGGCGTGAATGAGCAGTTCTTC.

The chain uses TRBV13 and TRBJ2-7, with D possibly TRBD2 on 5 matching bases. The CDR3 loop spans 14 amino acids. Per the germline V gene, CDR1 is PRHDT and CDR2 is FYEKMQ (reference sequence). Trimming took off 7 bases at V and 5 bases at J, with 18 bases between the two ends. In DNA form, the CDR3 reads TGTGCCAGCACCATATTCATGGCCGGGGACGAGCAGTACTTC. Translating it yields CASTIFMAGDEQYF.

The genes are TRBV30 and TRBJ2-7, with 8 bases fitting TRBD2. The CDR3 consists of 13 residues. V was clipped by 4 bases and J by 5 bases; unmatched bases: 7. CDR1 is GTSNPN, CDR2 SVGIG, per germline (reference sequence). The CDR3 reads CAWMAGGPDEQYF. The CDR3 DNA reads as TGTGCCTGGATGGCGGGGGGCCCCGACGAGCAGTACTTC.

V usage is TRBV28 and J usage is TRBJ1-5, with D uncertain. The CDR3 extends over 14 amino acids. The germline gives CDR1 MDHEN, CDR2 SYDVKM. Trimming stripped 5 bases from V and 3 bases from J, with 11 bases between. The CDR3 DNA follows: TGTGCCAGCAGTCCGCACGGCCACAATCAGCCCCAGCATTTT. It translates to CASSPHGHNQPQHF.

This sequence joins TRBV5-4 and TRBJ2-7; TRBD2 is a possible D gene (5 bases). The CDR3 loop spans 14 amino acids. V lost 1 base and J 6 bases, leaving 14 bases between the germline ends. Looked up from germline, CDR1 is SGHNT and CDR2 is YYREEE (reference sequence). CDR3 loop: CASSLWSSSFEQYF. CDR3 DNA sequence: TGTGCCAGCAGCTTGTGGAGCTCTAGCTTCGAGCAGTACTTC.

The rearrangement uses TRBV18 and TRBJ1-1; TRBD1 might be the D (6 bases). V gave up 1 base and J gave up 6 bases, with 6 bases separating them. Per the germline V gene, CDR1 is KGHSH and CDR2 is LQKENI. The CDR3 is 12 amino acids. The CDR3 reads CASSPQGAEAFF. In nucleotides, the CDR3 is TGTGCCAGCTCACCACAGGGGGCTGAAGCTTTCTTT.

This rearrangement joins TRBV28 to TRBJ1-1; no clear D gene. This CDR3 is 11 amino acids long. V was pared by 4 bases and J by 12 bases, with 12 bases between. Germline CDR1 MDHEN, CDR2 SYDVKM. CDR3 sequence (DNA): TGTGCCAGCAGTTCCTATGGAACCACTTTCTTT. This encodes CASSSYGTTFF.

The CDR3 region is CASRDEGQSSSYEQYF. The CDR3 coding sequence is TGTGCCAGCAGAGACGAAGGACAGTCAAGCTCCTACGAGCAGTACTTC. The rearrangement joins TRBV6-6 to TRBJ2-7; D might be TRBD1 (6 bases). There are 16 residues in the CDR3. From germline, CDR1 is MNHNY and CDR2 SVGAGI (reference sequence). The V end was cut by 6 bases, the J end by 0 bases, with 18 bases between.